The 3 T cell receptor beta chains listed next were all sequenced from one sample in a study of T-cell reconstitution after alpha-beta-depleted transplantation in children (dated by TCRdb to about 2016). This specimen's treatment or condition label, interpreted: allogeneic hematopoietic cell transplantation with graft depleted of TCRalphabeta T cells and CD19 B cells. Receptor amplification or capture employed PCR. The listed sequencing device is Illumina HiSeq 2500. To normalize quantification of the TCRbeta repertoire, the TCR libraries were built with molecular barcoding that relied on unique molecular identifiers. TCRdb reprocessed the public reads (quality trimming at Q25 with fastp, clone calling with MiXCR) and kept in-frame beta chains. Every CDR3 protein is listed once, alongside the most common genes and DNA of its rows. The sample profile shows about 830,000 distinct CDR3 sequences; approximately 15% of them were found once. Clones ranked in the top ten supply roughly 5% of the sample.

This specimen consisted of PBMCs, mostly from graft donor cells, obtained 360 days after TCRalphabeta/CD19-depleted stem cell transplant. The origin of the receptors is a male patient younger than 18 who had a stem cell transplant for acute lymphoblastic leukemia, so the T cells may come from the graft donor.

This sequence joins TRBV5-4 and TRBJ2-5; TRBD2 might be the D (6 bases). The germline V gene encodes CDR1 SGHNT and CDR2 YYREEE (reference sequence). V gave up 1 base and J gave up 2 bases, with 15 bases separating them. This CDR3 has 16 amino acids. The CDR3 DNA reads TGTGCCAGCAGCTTGACCGCTCAAGCGGGTCAAGAGACCCAGTACTTC. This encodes CASSLTAQAGQETQYF. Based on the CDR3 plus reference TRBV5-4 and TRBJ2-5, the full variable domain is ETGVTQSPTHLIKTRGQQVTLRCSSQSGHNTVSWYQQALGQGPQFIFQYYREEENGRGNFPPRFSGLQFPNYSSELNVNALELDDSALYLCASSLTAQAGQETQYFGPGTRLLVL.

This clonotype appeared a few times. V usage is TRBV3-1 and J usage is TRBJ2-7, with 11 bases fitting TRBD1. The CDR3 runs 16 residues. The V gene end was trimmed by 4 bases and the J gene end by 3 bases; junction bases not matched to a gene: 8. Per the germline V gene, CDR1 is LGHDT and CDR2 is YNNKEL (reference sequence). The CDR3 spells CASSPLGTGGIYEQYF. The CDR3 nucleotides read TGTGCCAGCAGCCCTTTAGGGACAGGGGGGATCTACGAGCAGTACTTC.

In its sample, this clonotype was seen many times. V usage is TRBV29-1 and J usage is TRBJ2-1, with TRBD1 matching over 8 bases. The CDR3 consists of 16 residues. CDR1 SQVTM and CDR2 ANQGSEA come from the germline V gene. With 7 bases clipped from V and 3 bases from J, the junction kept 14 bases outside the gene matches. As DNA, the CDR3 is TGCAGCGGGTCAGGGGGCGCCTACCTTAACTACAATGAGCAGTTCTTC. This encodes CSGSGGAYLNYNEQFF.